One and the same sample provided the 19 T cell receptor beta chains below, sequenced in a study of blood T cell repertoires in COVID-19. This table comes from immunoSEQ multiplex PCR, and its TCRdb copy is limited to in-frame clones, with some not included. The profile covers approximately 300,000 clones, with roughly 90% appearing a single time and under 20% taken by the ten largest. The sequencing input was PBMCs or T cells enriched from blood (not recorded which). These TCRs come from a woman in her thirties who had recovered from COVID-19.

The chain employs TRBV27 and TRBJ2-3; D perhaps matches TRBD1 (6 bases). Germline V gene lookup returns CDR1 MNHEY and CDR2 SMNVEV (reference sequence). Between the trimmed V and J ends, which lost 5 bases and 7 bases, there was a span of 19 bases. The CDR3 has 15 residues. DNA of the CDR3: TGTGCCAGCAGTCGCCGACAGGTCGAAGGGAATACGCAGTATTTT. As protein: CASSRRQVEGNTQYF.

The chain couples TRBV7-2 to TRBJ1-3; D not certain. Germline CDR1 SGHTA, CDR2 FQGNSA. Trimming pared 0 bases from V and 0 bases from J, leaving 9 bases between. The CDR3 is 16 amino acids. CDR3 nucleotide sequence: TGTGCCAGCAGCTTAGCTGGTACGAGCTCTGGAAACACCATATATTTT. Translation: CASSLAGTSSGNTIYF.

V is TRBV28 and J is TRBJ2-3; 7 nucleotides line up with TRBD2. The CDR3 runs 18 residues. Germline CDR1 reads MDHEN; CDR2 reads SYDVKM. V shed 1 base, J shed 0 bases, and the junction held 10 bases outside the gene matches. This CDR3 reads CASSLYAGVAVSTDTQYF. The CDR3 DNA sequence: TGTGCCAGCAGTTTATATGCGGGAGTAGCGGTTAGCACAGATACGCAGTATTTT.

Only one count was recorded for this clone. This chain links TRBV7-3 with TRBJ2-7; D is perhaps TRBD2 (5 bases). The CDR3 sequence is 15 residues long. V lost 2 bases and J 2 bases, leaving 13 bases between the germline ends. CDR1 and CDR2 (germline): SGHTA, FQGTGA. The DNA for the CDR3 is TGTGCCAGCAGCTTAGGGGTCAGTAGCGCCTACGAGCAGTACTTC. This codes for CASSLGVSSAYEQYF.

The chain carries TRBV21-1 and TRBJ2-5; no DNA check was done on the table's D call, TRBD2. TRBV21-1 is classified as a pseudogene. There are 14 residues in the CDR3. The DNA for the CDR3 is TGTGCCAGCAGCAATCGAGAGCAACAAGAGACCCAGTACTTC. Its protein is CASSNREQQETQYF.

This clone was recorded only once. The rearrangement joins TRBV19 to TRBJ2-2, with D possibly TRBD2 on 5 matching bases. Deletions cut 9 bases from V and 1 base from J, with 15 bases between. This CDR3 contains 15 residues. Germline-derived CDR1 and CDR2 are LNHDA and SQIVND (reference sequence). The CDR3 DNA reads as TGTGCCAGCATGTATCGGGGTGGGAACACCGGGGAGCTGTTTTTT. Translated: CASMYRGGNTGELFF.

The V call is TRBV13, the J call TRBJ1-1, with a possible D match to TRBD1 (6 bases). Germline V gene sequence: CDR1 PRHDT, CDR2 FYEKMQ (reference sequence). The CDR3 is made up of 14 amino acids. The ends were cut back, 5 bases at V and 4 bases at J, with 14 bases in the middle. In DNA form, the CDR3 reads TGTGCCAGCAGCCACAGGGTCGAGGGCACTGAAGCTTTCTTT. It is translated as CASSHRVEGTEAFF.

The rearrangement links TRBV2 to TRBJ2-7, with 13 bases matching TRBD2. This CDR3 has 15 residues. Germline-derived CDR1 and CDR2 are SNHLY and FYNNEI. Unmatched junction bases numbered 7, after V lost 6 bases and J lost 5 bases. CDR3 nucleotides: TGTGCCAGCAGACTCGGACTAGCGGGAGTGGACGAGCAGTACTTC. Translated: CASRLGLAGVDEQYF.

The rearrangement joins TRBV5-5 to TRBJ1-1; TRBD1 agrees at 9 bases. Per germline, CDR1 SGHKS and CDR2 YYEKEE (reference sequence). This CDR3 region has 13 residues. The trim removed 4 bases at V and 8 bases at J, leaving 6 bases unmatched. CDR3 in amino acids: CASSLGQGWEAFF. CDR3 sequence (DNA): TGTGCCAGCAGCCTTGGACAGGGGTGGGAAGCTTTCTTT.

The genes are TRBV28 and TRBJ1-2, with D possibly being TRBD1 (5 bases). Trimming took 3 bases from V and 5 from J, leaving 16 bases between them. The CDR3 covers 15 residues. Germline CDR1 and CDR2: MDHEN and SYDVKM. The CDR3 DNA sequence: TGTGCCAGCAGTTTTTTAGTGGGGCTAGAATATGGCTACACCTTC. Amino acids: CASSFLVGLEYGYTF.

This clone has more than one count but fewer than ten. The V call is TRBV5-4, the J call TRBJ1-1; D gene unclear. This CDR3 spans 13 amino acids. Germline V gives CDR1 SGHNT, CDR2 YYREEE (reference sequence). V lost 0 bases, J lost 1 base, and 4 bases lay in between. This CDR3 is CASSLGGNTEAFF. The DNA of the CDR3 is TGTGCCAGCAGCTTGGGAGGGAACACTGAAGCTTTCTTT.

This chain connects TRBV3-1 (or the pseudogene TRBV3-2) to TRBJ1-4; D uncertain. Germline CDR1 and CDR2: LGHDT and YNNKEL (reference sequence). V lost 2 bases, J lost 8 bases, and 12 bases lay in between. CDR3 size: 14 residues. CDR3 nucleotides: TGTGCCAGCAGCCAAACTTGGTCCGGGGAAAAACTGTTTTTT. Translating it yields CASSQTWSGEKLFF.

The chain has TRBV6-5 and TRBJ2-5; D not resolved. The CDR3 loop spans 15 amino acids. V dropped 8 bases and J dropped 1 base, with 17 bases sitting between them. The germline V gene has CDR1 MNHEY and CDR2 SVGAGI. CDR3 protein: CASSPGSRLQETQYF. CDR3 sequence (DNA): TGTGCCAGCTCGCCGGGTAGCAGACTCCAAGAGACCCAGTACTTC.

This chain uses TRBV7-2 with TRBJ2-7, with D possibly matching TRBD1 (5 bases). V lost 3 bases and J 3 bases, leaving 15 bases between the germline ends. The CDR3 runs 15 residues. CDR1 SGHTA and CDR2 FQGNSA come from the germline V gene. CDR3 protein: CASSLSKDRLYEQYF. The CDR3 DNA sequence: TGTGCCAGCAGCTTGTCCAAAGACAGACTCTACGAGCAGTACTTC.

The genes are TRBV2 and TRBJ1-2; 7 bases agree with TRBD1. Germline CDR1 and CDR2: SNHLY and FYNNEI. The CDR3 sequence is 13 residues long. V shed 3 bases and J 7 bases; nucleotides not matched to a gene: 5. The CDR3 bases are TGTGCCAGCAGTGACAGGGGGGCCATTGGCTACACCTTC. This encodes CASSDRGAIGYTF.

The chain links TRBV20-1 to TRBJ1-2; no firm D call. V was trimmed by 3 bases and J by 5 bases, leaving 7 bases between them. Germline values: CDR1 DFQATT, CDR2 SNEGSKA (reference sequence). The CDR3 consists of 11 residues. This chain's CDR3 is CSASYEYGYTF. The CDR3 DNA reads TGCAGTGCTAGCTACGAATATGGCTACACCTTC.

The genes are TRBV3-1 (or the pseudogene TRBV3-2) and TRBJ2-2; TRBD2 matches at 10 bases. After removal of 4 bases from V and 4 bases from J, the junction contained 3 bases not matched to a gene. This CDR3 is 15 amino acids long. CDR1 and CDR2 (germline): LGHDT, YNNKEL (reference sequence). The CDR3 region is CASSRLAGVTGELFF. CDR3 in DNA: TGTGCCAGCAGCCGCCTAGCGGGAGTCACCGGGGAGCTGTTTTTT.

The chain has TRBV6-1 and TRBJ2-5; D may be TRBD2 (6 bases). V shed 2 bases and J shed 2 bases, with 12 bases lying between them. Germline-derived CDR1 and CDR2 are MNHNS and SASEGT. The CDR3 has 15 amino acids. The CDR3: CASSEPSAGQETQYF. Written as DNA, the CDR3 is TGTGCCAGCAGTGAACCCAGCGCGGGACAAGAGACCCAGTACTTC.

This chain connects TRBV7-2 to TRBJ2-7; D remains unclear. This CDR3 comprises 13 residues. Germline V gene lookup returns CDR1 SGHTA and CDR2 FQGNSA. V lost 1 base and J 4 bases, leaving 8 bases between the germline ends. CDR3 DNA: TGTGCCAGCAGCTTAGGTTCTCCGTACGAGCAGTACTTC. Protein: CASSLGSPYEQYF. The full variable domain, in which reference TRBV7-2 and TRBJ2-7 provide the parts outside the CDR3, is GAGVSQSPSNKVTEKGKDVELRCDPISGHTALYWYRQSLGQGLEFLIYFQGNSAPDKSGLPSDRFSAERTGGSVSTLTIQRTQQEDSAVYLCASSLGSPYEQYFGPGTRLTVT.